These 27 T cell receptor beta chains share one sample of origin, sequenced in a study of CD8+CD57+ T cells in acquired aplastic anemia. Investigators profiled TCR beta VDJ and CDR3 from genomic DNA template. MiXCR was run by TCRdb on the reads, yielding one entry per CDR3 protein. The table includes under 200,000 distinct CDR3 sequences, approximately 48% detected once. Sequenced patients had shown CD8+CD57+ cell expansion by flow cytometry. The sample taken for sequencing was sorted CD4+, CD8+, or CD8+CD57+ T cells (not recorded which) from PBMCs. The receptors shown here come from a human donor with aplastic anemia.

This clonotype was seen more than once but under ten times. The chain couples TRBV14 to TRBJ1-4, with unresolved D. The germline V gene has CDR1 SGHDN and CDR2 FVKESK. The CDR3 loop spans 12 amino acids. Between the trimmed V and J ends, which lost 10 bases and 5 bases, there was a span of 11 bases. CDR3 coding DNA: TGTGCCACCAAGGGATCAAATGAAAAACTGTTTTTT. Protein: CATKGSNEKLFF.

This clonotype was seen a handful of times. This CDR3 is missing its conserved last phenylalanine or tryptophan, likely due to a read error. The DNA is omitted, as the CDR3 cannot be located on it reliably, and the CDR3 follows TCRdb's listing. J is TRBJ1-2 and V is TRBV6-1; the DNA was not compared with TRBD1, the D call given in the table. The CDR3 spans 8 residues, counting both ends. Germline V gene lookup returns CDR1 MNHNS and CDR2 SASEGT. The CDR3 spells CASREGEI.

V usage is TRBV7-3 and J usage is TRBJ2-7; maybe TRBD2 (5 bases). The germline V and J ends were trimmed by 8 bases and 3 bases, with 14 bases remaining between them. There are 13 residues in the CDR3. Germline-derived CDR1 and CDR2 are SGHTA and FQGTGA. CDR3 loop: CASGLTPGYEQYF. Here the CDR3 DNA reads TGTGCCAGCGGACTGACACCAGGCTACGAGCAGTACTTC.

This clonotype showed up just a few times. A read error may be the cause here, since a much bigger clone is one base away. The chain joins TRBV25-1 to TRBJ2-7; D remains ambiguous. V shed 1 base and J shed 5 bases, with 3 bases lying between them. Germline V gene data show CDR1 as MGHDK and CDR2 as SYGVNS. CDR3 length: 11 amino acids. This CDR3 reads CASSEFNEQYF. Here the CDR3 DNA reads TGTGCCAGCAGTGAATTCAACGAGCAGTACTTC.

Regarding this clonotype: No conserved phenylalanine or tryptophan is present at the end of the CDR3, so a read error is the likely explanation. The rearrangement links TRBV10-3 to TRBJ1-5; TRBD1 aligns across 7 bases. Per the germline V gene, CDR1 is ENHRY and CDR2 is SYGVKD. The CDR3 extends over 15 amino acids. Written as DNA, the CDR3 is TGCGCCATCAGTGTGACCGGGACAGGCAATCAGCCCCAGCATCTT. This codes for CAISVTGTGNQPQHL.

The J gene is TRBJ2-7, the V gene TRBV29-1, with D perhaps assigned TRBD1 or TRBD2 (5 bases each). Germline CDR1 SQVTM, CDR2 ANQGSEA. V was pared by 3 bases and J by 10 bases, with 16 bases between. There are 12 residues in the CDR3. The CDR3 region is CSVDARVGVQYF. The CDR3, as DNA: TGCAGCGTTGACGCCAGGGTGGGGGTACAGTACTTC.

The table lists this clonotype with many counts. The V and J genes are TRBV6-5 and TRBJ2-3; D is uncertain. V lost 2 bases, J lost 2 bases, and 8 bases lay in between. CDR3 length: 14 residues. Germline V gene lookup returns CDR1 MNHEY and CDR2 SVGAGI. The CDR3 protein is CASSYGGHTDTQYF. The CDR3 DNA reads TGTGCCAGCAGTTACGGCGGTCACACAGATACGCAGTATTTT.

The sample holds a few counts of this clonotype. The rearrangement links TRBV19 to TRBJ1-5; D unclear. CDR1 is LNHDA and CDR2 is SQIVND in the germline V gene (reference sequence). The CDR3 runs 14 residues. V was trimmed by 6 bases and J by 1 base, leaving 10 bases between them. The CDR3 coding sequence is TGTGCCAGTAGAAGGATCGCGAGCAATCAGCCCCAGCATTTT. Its protein is CASRRIASNQPQHF.

J is TRBJ1-2 and V is TRBV30; D gene uncertain. The V gene's germline CDR1 is GTSNPN and CDR2 SVGIG (reference sequence). V lost 4 bases and J 2 bases, leaving 11 bases between the germline ends. The CDR3 spans 13 residues. CDR3 sequence: CAWMGRPNYGYTF. In DNA form, the CDR3 reads TGTGCCTGGATGGGCAGGCCAAACTATGGCTACACCTTC. Looking up the rest from reference TRBV30 and TRBJ1-2 gives the full variable domain: SQTIHQWPATLVQPVGSPLSLECTVEGTSNPNLYWYRQAAGRGLQLLFYSVGIGQISSEVPQNLSASRPQDRQFILSSKKLLLSDSGFYLCAWMGRPNYGYTFGSGTRLTVV.

The chain uses TRBV19 and TRBJ2-5; D call uncertain. CDR3 length equals 13 residues. V lost 7 bases and J 2 bases, leaving 11 bases between the germline ends. CDR1 LNHDA and CDR2 SQIVND come from the germline V gene (reference sequence). The CDR3, as DNA: TGTGCCAGTAACCCTGGCAGTCAAGAGACCCAGTACTTC. Its protein is CASNPGSQETQYF.

V and J are TRBV7-3 and TRBJ1-2; D is uncertain. The V end lost 4 bases, the J end lost 4 bases, and 16 bases lay between the germline ends. CDR1 SGHTA and CDR2 FQGTGA come from the germline V gene. The length of the CDR3 is 15 residues. The CDR3 DNA reads TGTGCCAGCAGCTCACTCATCGTATCGGGCTATGGCTACACCTTC. It encodes CASSSLIVSGYGYTF.

This clonotype turned up a few times. The CDR3 protein is CASSLALWTGQPYEQYF. As DNA, the CDR3 is TGTGCCAGCAGCTTAGCGCTTTGGACAGGCCAGCCCTACGAGCAGTACTTC. V usage is TRBV7-8 and J usage is TRBJ2-7; 7 bases map to TRBD1. In germline, CDR1 is SGHVS, CDR2 FQNEAQ. This CDR3 has 17 residues. J was trimmed by 2 bases and V by 0 bases; bases with no gene match: 10. Full variable domain (missing parts from reference TRBV7-8 and TRBJ2-7): GAGVSQSPRYKVAKRGQDVALRCDPISGHVSLFWYQQALGQGPEFLTYFQNEAQLDKSGLPSDRFFAERPEGSVSTLKIQRTQQEDSAVYLCASSLALWTGQPYEQYFGPGTRLTVT.

The gene calls are TRBV10-1 and TRBJ2-1, with 9 bases that match TRBD2. V was pared by 6 bases and J by 6 bases, with 3 bases of the junction left unmatched. This CDR3 has 13 residues. Per germline, CDR1 WNHNN and CDR2 SYGVQD (reference sequence). CDR3 bases: TGCGCCAGCAGAGGGACTAGCCCCAATGAGCAGTTCTTC. Translation gives CASRGTSPNEQFF.

The table lists this clonotype with many counts. The V gene is TRBV7-6, the J gene TRBJ2-3, with TRBD2 as a possible D gene (6 bases). V dropped 1 base and J dropped 0 bases, with 11 bases sitting between them. Germline V lookup: CDR1 SGHVS, CDR2 FNYEAQ. The CDR3 totals 16 residues. Here the CDR3 reads CASSLGGSGSTDTQYF. The CDR3 nucleotides read TGTGCCAGCAGCTTAGGGGGGAGCGGGAGCACAGATACGCAGTATTTT.

This CDR3 reads CASSVWSGPDEQFF. In DNA form, the CDR3 reads TGTGCCAGCAGTGTATGGTCAGGACCCGATGAGCAGTTCTTC. The chain combines TRBV2 with TRBJ2-1; D is uncertain. V dropped 4 bases and J dropped 8 bases, with 15 bases sitting between them. Germline-derived CDR1 and CDR2 are SNHLY and FYNNEI. This CDR3 has 14 residues.

This clonotype has a single count. This may come from a read error, since a much larger clone is one base off. The chain employs TRBV5-1 and TRBJ2-5; D is unresolved. The germline V gene has CDR1 SGHRS and CDR2 YFSETQ. The CDR3 is made up of 11 amino acids. The CDR3 is CASSPEETRYF. The CDR3 DNA follows: TGCGCCAGCAGCCCCGAAGAGACCCGGTACTTC.

This clonotype was detected many times. The chain has TRBV5-1 and TRBJ2-3; a possible D gene is TRBD1 (7 bases). CDR3 length equals 14 residues. The V and J ends lost 4 bases and 2 bases respectively, with 11 bases between them. Germline V gene lookup returns CDR1 SGHRS and CDR2 YFSETQ. The CDR3 bases are TGCGCCAGCAGCCCCAGGGGGGCCACAGATACGCAGTATTTT. Translated, it gives CASSPRGATDTQYF.

V gene TRBV4-2 combines with J gene TRBJ2-1, with D hard to call. CDR3 length: 14 amino acids. V was trimmed by 3 bases and J by 10 bases, leaving 16 bases between them. From germline, CDR1 is LGHNA and CDR2 YNFKEQ. The CDR3 spells CASSQEMELFEQFF. CDR3 nucleotide sequence: TGTGCCAGCAGCCAGGAGATGGAACTGTTCGAGCAGTTCTTC.

This clonotype was seen at least ten times. V is TRBV20-1 and J is TRBJ1-2; D is unclear. Germline V lookup: CDR1 DFQATT, CDR2 SNEGSKA (reference sequence). Trimming pared 6 bases from V and 4 bases from J, leaving 18 bases between. The CDR3 loop spans 14 amino acids. The CDR3 region is CSAPTLRPLYGYTF. CDR3 sequence (DNA): TGCAGTGCCCCTACCCTAAGACCGCTCTATGGCTACACCTTC.

The chain employs TRBV20-1 and TRBJ1-1; 8 bases align to TRBD1. The V gene's germline CDR1 is DFQATT and CDR2 SNEGSKA (reference sequence). J was trimmed by 3 bases and V by 2 bases; bases with no gene match: 2. The CDR3 is made up of 13 amino acids. DNA of the CDR3: TGCAGTGCTAGACCGGACAGGGACACTGAAGCTTTCTTT. As protein: CSARPDRDTEAFF.

The chain carries TRBV4-2 and TRBJ1-5, with a possible D match to TRBD1 (5 bases). Germline V CDR1 and CDR2: LGHNA, YNFKEQ. This CDR3 is 16 amino acids long. Trimming left V 2 bases short and J 0 bases short, with 11 bases between. Here the CDR3 DNA reads TGTGCCAGCAGCCAAACCGGGGCCAATAGCAATCAGCCCCAGCATTTT. This sequence encodes CASSQTGANSNQPQHF.

This clonotype was counted at least ten times. The chain uses TRBV29-1 and TRBJ2-1; the match to TRBD1 covers 8 bases. The CDR3 contains 14 residues. Germline lookup yields CDR1 SQVTM and CDR2 ANQGSEA. Germline trimming cut 3 bases from V and 4 bases from J; bases unmatched to any gene: 5. The CDR3 here is CSVEDRERYNEQFF. The CDR3 DNA is TGCAGCGTTGAGGACAGGGAGAGATACAATGAGCAGTTCTTC.

The V call is TRBV7-9, the J call TRBJ2-7; D remains unclear. In germline, CDR1 is SEHNR, CDR2 FQNEAQ (reference sequence). This CDR3 is 13 amino acids long. Trimming took 7 bases from V and 2 from J, leaving 12 bases between them. In DNA form, the CDR3 reads TGTGCCAGCAACCGCGGCACGGCCTACGAGCAGTACTTC. Protein product: CASNRGTAYEQYF.

The rearrangement uses TRBV7-2 and TRBJ2-3; no clear D gene. V lost 3 bases and J 6 bases, leaving 7 bases between the germline ends. CDR1 and CDR2 (germline): SGHTA, FQGNSA. The CDR3 runs to 12 residues. Written as DNA, the CDR3 is TGTGCCAGCAGCTTTCGGGCCGATACGCAGTATTTT. Translating it yields CASSFRADTQYF.

V usage is TRBV19 and J usage is TRBJ2-5; D remains unclear. The germline V and J ends were trimmed by 3 bases and 5 bases, with 13 bases remaining between them. Looked up from germline, CDR1 is LNHDA and CDR2 is SQIVND (reference sequence). This CDR3 region has 14 residues. The CDR3 protein is CASSIGQARETQYF. The CDR3 DNA is TGTGCCAGTAGTATCGGGCAGGCCCGGGAGACCCAGTACTTC.

Remarks on this clonotype: At one end, the junction sequence differs from germline, possibly due to a read error. The chain is built from TRBV13 and TRBJ2-3; D unclear. The CDR3 consists of 13 residues. Per germline, CDR1 PRHDT and CDR2 FYEKMQ (reference sequence). CDR3 sequence: CASSFGGTDTQCF. The CDR3 nucleotides are TGTGCCAGCAGCTTCGGCGGCACAGATACGCAGTGTTTT.

This clonotype was recorded many times. The rearrangement uses TRBV7-9 and TRBJ2-7; D could derive from TRBD1 or TRBD2 (5 bases each). Germline CDR1 SEHNR, CDR2 FQNEAQ (reference sequence). Trimming took off 1 base at V and 2 bases at J, with 9 bases between the two ends. The CDR3 totals 14 residues. CDR3 sequence reads: CASSLGGTAYEQYF. The CDR3 DNA reads as TGTGCCAGCAGCTTAGGGGGGACCGCCTACGAGCAGTACTTC.